The 22 T cell receptor beta chains below come from one sample, sequenced in a study of CD4 T cells in relation to SARS-CoV-2 and coronaviruses. The unexposed donors gave CD4+ T cells in about 2010-2019, prior to COVID-19. The assay was immunoSEQ multiplex PCR, and TCRdb's table has in-frame clones only and misses some. Of some 65,000 clones detected, over 80% appear once; the ten largest clones hold over 1.5%. The sequencing input was memory CD4+ T cells from PBMCs. These receptors originate from a human donor in good health.

This rearrangement joins TRBV28 to TRBJ1-3, with 7 bases aligning to TRBD1. Germline-derived CDR1 and CDR2 are MDHEN and SYDVKM. Trimming cost V 6 bases and J 0 bases; bases outside gene matches: 11. The CDR3 consists of 17 residues. Here the CDR3 reads CASSLTGHTYSGNTIYF. The CDR3 DNA follows: TGTGCCAGCAGCTTGACAGGGCACACTTACTCTGGAAACACCATATATTTT.

The J gene is TRBJ2-7, the V gene TRBV6-5, with TRBD1 matching 10 bases. V lost 2 bases to trimming and J lost 4 bases; unmatched junction nucleotides: 5. The CDR3 has 15 amino acids. Germline values: CDR1 MNHEY, CDR2 SVGAGI. The CDR3: CASSYVDRGQYEQYF. The CDR3 DNA is TGTGCCAGCAGTTACGTAGACAGGGGGCAGTACGAGCAGTACTTC.

The chain carries TRBV25-1 and TRBJ1-1, with a possible D match to TRBD1 (5 bases). Germline V gene sequence: CDR1 MGHDK, CDR2 SYGVNS. The CDR3 runs to 12 residues. V lost 6 bases and J 10 bases, leaving 15 bases between the germline ends. The CDR3 here is CASSPSMGVAFF. CDR3 bases: TGTGCCAGCAGCCCGAGCATGGGGGTAGCTTTCTTT.

The rearrangement joins TRBV5-1 to TRBJ2-7; possible D gene TRBD1, 6 bases. The CDR3 contains 14 residues. Germline V CDR1 and CDR2: SGHRS, YFSETQ. The V end lost 0 bases, the J end lost 6 bases, and 13 bases lay between the germline ends. The CDR3 DNA follows: TGCGCCAGCAGCTTGGGTCAACAGGGTCTCGAGCAGTACTTC. Protein sequence: CASSLGQQGLEQYF.

This chain connects TRBV7-6 to TRBJ2-7, with 10 bases lining up with TRBD1. The CDR3 has 14 amino acids. The J segment lost 6 bases and the V segment lost 5 bases, leaving 7 bases of the junction unmatched. Germline V gene lookup returns CDR1 SGHVS and CDR2 FNYEAQ. This chain's CDR3 is CASSPQDRGSEQYF. In DNA, the CDR3 is TGTGCCAGCAGCCCACAGGACAGGGGGAGCGAGCAGTACTTC.

The CDR3 DNA sequence: TGTGCCAGCAGTGAAGCGTTCAGGGCAGGGGGCTTTTACGAGCAGTACTTC. Protein product: CASSEAFRAGGFYEQYF. The chain couples TRBV2 to TRBJ2-7; TRBD1 agrees at 8 bases. The V gene's germline CDR1 is SNHLY and CDR2 FYNNEI. This CDR3 is built from 17 residues. With 0 bases clipped from V and 4 bases from J, the junction kept 11 bases outside the gene matches.

The CDR3 reads CASSPVRLGEQYF. The DNA for the CDR3 is TGTGCCAGCAGTCCAGTACGTTTGGGGGAGCAGTACTTC. This chain connects TRBV6-5 to TRBJ2-7; D is undetermined. Trimming removed 5 bases at V and 7 bases at J, with 15 bases between. This CDR3 is 13 amino acids long. Germline assignment: CDR1 MNHEY and CDR2 SVGAGI.

The chain carries TRBV5-1 and TRBJ2-7; D gene ambiguous. V lost 2 bases to trimming and J lost 2 bases, with 8 bases between them. CDR3 length equals 13 residues. Germline V lookup: CDR1 SGHRS, CDR2 YFSETQ. CDR3 sequence: CASSFQGTYEQYF. The DNA for the CDR3 is TGCGCCAGCAGCTTCCAAGGTACCTACGAGCAGTACTTC.

This clone was observed a handful of times. J is TRBJ1-4 and V is TRBV7-8; 8 bases match TRBD1. There are 15 residues in the CDR3. J gave up 1 base and V 3 bases, and 1 base lay outside the gene matches. CDR1 is SGHVS, CDR2 FQNEAQ, per germline. CDR3 nucleotides: TGTGCCAGCAGCTTGGACAGGGTAACTAATGAAAAACTGTTTTTT. This encodes CASSLDRVTNEKLFF.

The V gene is TRBV6-1, the J gene TRBJ2-2; D assignment may be TRBD1 or TRBD2 (5 bases each). The V end lost 3 bases, the J end lost 5 bases, and 16 bases lay between the germline ends. This CDR3 has 16 amino acids. Looked up from germline, CDR1 is MNHNS and CDR2 is SASEGT. CDR3 coding DNA: TGTGCCAGCAGTGATCTCGGACACGGCGGGACCGGGGAGCTGTTTTTT. It codes for CASSDLGHGGTGELFF.

In the case of this clone: The same CDR3 also results from other DNA sequences found in this sample. CDR3: CASSPGQGNYGYTF. In DNA form, the CDR3 reads TGTGCCAGCTCACCCGGACAGGGGAACTATGGCTACACCTTC. The chain is built from TRBV18 and TRBJ1-2; 9 bases map to TRBD1. Germline V gives CDR1 KGHSH, CDR2 LQKENI. V shed 3 bases, J shed 2 bases, and the junction held 1 base outside the gene matches. The CDR3 runs 14 residues.

This chain uses TRBV18 with TRBJ2-5; the D is unclear. Germline lookup yields CDR1 KGHSH and CDR2 LQKENI. The CDR3 is made up of 13 amino acids. Between the trimmed V and J ends, which lost 3 bases and 5 bases, there was a span of 10 bases. The CDR3 sequence: CASSPRLEETQYF. The CDR3 coding sequence is TGTGCCAGCTCACCTCGTTTGGAGGAGACCCAGTACTTC.

This chain joins TRBV29-1 and TRBJ2-5; TRBD1 is a possible D gene (6 bases). The length of the CDR3 is 13 residues. The V gene's germline CDR1 is SQVTM and CDR2 ANQGSEA. V was pared by 4 bases and J by 5 bases, with 14 bases between. This chain's CDR3 is CSVGRGNGETQYF. CDR3 bases: TGCAGCGTTGGTAGGGGGAATGGGGAGACCCAGTACTTC. Drawing the rest from reference TRBV29-1 and TRBJ2-5, the complete variable domain is SAVISQKPSRDICQRGTSLTIQCQVDSQVTMMFWYRQQPGQSLTLIATANQGSEATYESGFVIDKFPISRPNLTFSTLTVSNMSPEDSSIYLCSVGRGNGETQYFGPGTRLLVL.

J is TRBJ1-5 and V is TRBV2, with D possibly being TRBD1 (5 bases). This CDR3 comprises 14 residues. The germline V gene has CDR1 SNHLY and CDR2 FYNNEI. Trimming removed 6 bases at V and 3 bases at J, with 12 bases between. For the CDR3, the DNA is TGTGCCAGCAGGTATGACAGTAACAATCAGCCCCAGCATTTT. It translates to CASRYDSNNQPQHF.

The chain has TRBV30 and TRBJ1-2, with D perhaps matching TRBD1 (5 bases). The CDR3 has 12 residues. V lost 2 bases and J lost 4, with 8 bases in between. From germline, CDR1 is GTSNPN and CDR2 SVGIG (reference sequence). The chain's CDR3 is CAWSPGLYGYTF. CDR3 nucleotides: TGTGCCTGGAGTCCGGGACTCTATGGCTACACCTTC. The full variable domain, with the rest looked up from reference TRBV30 and TRBJ1-2, is SQTIHQWPATLVQPVGSPLSLECTVEGTSNPNLYWYRQAAGRGLQLLFYSVGIGQISSEVPQNLSASRPQDRQFILSSKKLLLSDSGFYLCAWSPGLYGYTFGSGTRLTVV.

The chain has TRBV5-4 and TRBJ1-2, with D hard to call. The CDR3 is 15 residues long. Deletions cut 0 bases from V and 5 bases from J, with 14 bases between. Germline V gene sequence: CDR1 SGHNT, CDR2 YYREEE (reference sequence). CDR3 amino acids: CASSLEPAYYYGYTF. The CDR3 DNA reads TGTGCCAGCAGCTTGGAGCCAGCTTACTATTATGGCTACACCTTC. The full variable domain, with the rest looked up from reference TRBV5-4 and TRBJ1-2, is ETGVTQSPTHLIKTRGQQVTLRCSSQSGHNTVSWYQQALGQGPQFIFQYYREEENGRGNFPPRFSGLQFPNYSSELNVNALELDDSALYLCASSLEPAYYYGYTFGSGTRLTVV.

This clone was counted between two and nine times. CDR3 sequence: CASSSGQDPAGDEQFF. CDR3 DNA sequence: TGCGCCAGCAGCTCCGGACAGGATCCCGCCGGGGATGAGCAGTTCTTC. The V gene is TRBV4-1, the J gene TRBJ2-1; 7 nucleotides line up with TRBD1. The CDR3 extends over 16 amino acids. V shed 5 bases, J shed 8 bases, and the junction held 15 bases outside the gene matches. CDR1 and CDR2 from the germline V gene are MGHRA and YSYEKL.

This chain connects TRBV6-2 or TRBV6-3 to TRBJ2-4, with 10 nucleotides matching TRBD2. Germline trimming cut 2 bases from V and 3 bases from J; bases unmatched to any gene: 10. This CDR3 has 18 residues. Germline V gives CDR1 MNHEY, CDR2 SVGEGT. The CDR3 DNA reads TGTGCCAGCAGTTACCCATTGAGCGGGGGGGCGAGCAAAAACATTCAGTACTTC. Its protein product is CASSYPLSGGASKNIQYF.

This chain links TRBV7-9 with TRBJ2-2; D might be TRBD2 (6 bases). Trimming removed 3 bases from V and 4 bases from J, with 12 bases in between. This CDR3 is 15 amino acids long. Germline CDR1 and CDR2: SEHNR and FQNEAQ (reference sequence). The CDR3 spells CASSFLRGGTGELFF. The CDR3 bases are TGTGCCAGCAGCTTTTTGCGGGGTGGCACCGGGGAGCTGTTTTTT.

This chain connects TRBV30 to TRBJ2-7; D call uncertain. Germline V gene data show CDR1 as GTSNPN and CDR2 as SVGIG (reference sequence). The length of the CDR3 is 13 residues. V was cut by 0 bases and J by 2 bases, with 8 bases left in between. The CDR3 region is CAWSVGRTYEQYF. CDR3 DNA: TGTGCCTGGAGTGTTGGCAGGACCTACGAGCAGTACTTC.

The genes are TRBV10-3 and TRBJ1-2; D is unclear. Trimming pared 4 bases from V and 3 bases from J, leaving 9 bases between. The germline gives CDR1 ENHRY, CDR2 SYGVKD. The CDR3 consists of 13 residues. This chain's CDR3 is CAISGGVDYGYTF. In DNA form, the CDR3 reads TGTGCCATCAGTGGAGGTGTTGACTATGGCTACACCTTC.

This clone has only one observation. J is TRBJ2-1 and V is TRBV5-1; 7 bases match TRBD2. The CDR3 runs 14 residues. Germline-derived CDR1 and CDR2 are SGHRS and YFSETQ. Trimming cost V 4 bases and J 2 bases; bases outside gene matches: 3. This chain's CDR3 is CASSREGTYNEQFF. CDR3 nucleotides: TGCGCCAGCAGCAGGGAGGGAACCTACAATGAGCAGTTCTTC.